The rows below give T cell receptor beta chains drawn from one sample of a study of blood T cell repertoires in COVID-19. Only in-frame clones appear in the TCRdb table, and some are missing; sequencing was by immunoSEQ multiplex PCR. The data hold 100,000 to 150,000 clones, with around 90% observed a single time. The sample was peripheral blood. These receptors all come from a human donor in a cohort sampled during active COVID-19. Each CDR3 is given with its conserved first and last residue. The D gene is left open where the match is weak. Clone size appears in some rows only: once, few, many, or a class for an expanded clone.

size	D	length	J	V	CDR3	DNA
-	-	15	TRBJ1-1	TRBV5-4	CASSLEGARATEAFF	TGTGCCAGCAGCTTGGAAGGGGCGCGTGCCACTGAAGCTTTCTTT
-	TRBD1	14	TRBJ1-2	TRBV19	CASSARQGPYGYTF	TGTGCCAGTAGTGCCCGACAGGGACCCTATGGCTACACCTTC
-	-	14	TRBJ1-4	TRBV19	CASSLRQVNEKLFF	TGTGCCAGTAGTCTCCGACAGGTTAATGAAAAACTGTTTTTT
-	-	15	TRBJ2-3	TRBV18	CASSPPPGGIDTQYF	TGTGCCAGCTCACCACCGCCCGGAGGGATAGATACGCAGTATTTT
-	-	19	TRBJ2-6	TRBV20-1	CSASGGEARAPSGANVLTF	TGCAGTGCTAGTGGAGGTGAGGCACGAGCGCCTTCTGGGGCCAACGTCCTGACTTTC
-	TRBD2	17	TRBJ2-1	TRBV7-7	CAGILPSGGLSYNEQFF	TGTGCTGGGATTCTGCCTAGCGGGGGACTCTCCTACAATGAGCAGTTCTTC
-	TRBD2	15	TRBJ2-5	TRBV4-1	CASSQDNGLAETQYF	TGCGCCAGCAGCCAAGATAACGGACTAGCGGAGACCCAGTACTTC
-	TRBD1	14	TRBJ1-2	TRBV4-1	CASSSAGGDYGYTF	TGCGCCAGCAGCTCGGCAGGGGGCGACTATGGCTACACCTTC
-	-	13	TRBJ1-1	TRBV5-4	CASSTGTRGEAFF	TGTGCCAGCAGCACCGGGACACGGGGTGAAGCTTTCTTT
-	TRBD2	17	TRBJ2-5	TRBV14	CASSLRERAGGGETQYF	TGTGCCAGCAGCCTACGGGAGCGAGCGGGAGGGGGTGAGACCCAGTACTTC
-	-	12	TRBJ2-1	TRBV6-5	CASSPLQGEQFF	TGTGCCAGCAGCCCCCTTCAGGGTGAGCAGTTCTTC
-	-	15	TRBJ1-2	TRBV5-1	CASSLVAGLGDGYTF	TGCGCCAGCAGCTTGGTAGCGGGCCTCGGGGATGGCTACACCTTC
-	TRBD2	17	TRBJ2-7	TRBV4-1	CASSPTQMGRGGYEQYF	TGCGCCAGCAGCCCTACCCAGATGGGGAGGGGTGGATACGAGCAGTACTTC
-	TRBD2	17	TRBJ2-1	TRBV5-6	CASSLTSGFSSYNEQFF	TGTGCCAGCAGCCTGACTAGCGGATTTAGCTCCTACAATGAGCAGTTCTTC
-	-	13	TRBJ2-7	TRBV7-9	CASSPASGYEQYF	TGTGCCAGCAGCCCTGCTTCCGGCTACGAGCAGTACTTC
-	TRBD1	14	TRBJ2-5	TRBV7-6	CASSKDRVQETQYF	TGTGCCAGCAGCAAAGACAGGGTCCAAGAGACCCAGTACTTC
-	TRBD2	15	TRBJ2-1	TRBV28	CASRISSGYTIEQFF	TGTGCCAGCCGGATTTCTAGCGGGTATACAATTGAGCAGTTCTTC
once	TRBD1	17	TRBJ2-7	TRBV6-1	CASSEALPGTGGYEQYF	TGTGCCAGCAGTGAAGCGCTTCCAGGGACAGGGGGTTACGAGCAGTACTTC
-	-	12	TRBJ1-1	TRBV6-5	CASTNRVHEAFF	TGTGCCAGCACAAACAGGGTTCATGAAGCTTTCTTT
once	TRBD1	14	TRBJ1-1	TRBV5-1	CASSLSGQGTEAFF	TGCGCCAGCAGCCTCTCGGGACAGGGCACTGAAGCTTTCTTT
-	TRBD2	17	TRBJ2-1	TRBV5-6	CASSEYRTSGRGNEQFF	TGTGCCAGCAGCGAATATAGGACTAGCGGGAGGGGGAATGAGCAGTTCTTC
-	TRBD2	18	TRBJ2-1	TRBV29-1	CSVHGGGTSGVSYNEQFF	TGCAGCGTTCACGGGGGGGGGACTAGCGGGGTTTCCTACAATGAGCAGTTCTTC
-	TRBD2	17	TRBJ2-3	TRBV25-1	CASSTSGLAGEEDTQYF	TGTGCCAGCTCGACCTCGGGACTAGCGGGAGAGGAGGATACGCAGTATTTT
once	-	14	TRBJ2-7	TRBV28	CASSFYTGIYEQYF	TGTGCCAGCAGTTTTTATACAGGGATCTACGAGCAGTACTTC
-	-	16	TRBJ2-3	TRBV5-6	CASSLDWPGSTDTQYF	TGTGCCAGCAGCTTGGATTGGCCAGGGAGCACAGATACGCAGTATTTT
-	-	15	TRBJ1-5	TRBV5-1	CASSLDGSSNQPQHF	TGCGCCAGCAGCTTGGATGGCAGTAGCAATCAGCCCCAGCATTTT
-	-	14	TRBJ2-7	TRBV11-1	CASSLAGGDYEQYF	TGTGCCAGCAGCTTAGCGGGGGGAGACTACGAGCAGTACTTC
-	TRBD2	16	TRBJ2-7	TRBV9	CASSVDPGTSGREQYF	TGTGCCAGCAGCGTAGATCCCGGGACTAGCGGGCGCGAGCAGTACTTC
-	TRBD1	17	TRBJ2-7	TRBV4-1	CASSQTGQGVLSYEQYF	TGCGCCAGCAGCCAAACGGGACAGGGGGTCCTCTCCTACGAGCAGTACTTC
-	-	17	TRBJ1-6	TRBV7-2	CASSLVQAFAAGSPLHF	TGTGCCAGCAGCTTAGTGCAGGCCTTTGCTGCTGGGTCACCCCTCCACTTT
-	-	13	TRBJ1-3	TRBV6-5	CASSYSTGNTIYF	TGTGCCAGCAGTTACTCGACAGGAAACACCATATATTTT
-	TRBD2	14	TRBJ2-3	TRBV20-1	CSASGSGGTDTQYF	TGCAGTGCTAGTGGTAGCGGGGGCACAGATACGCAGTATTTT
-	TRBD2	16	TRBJ2-5	TRBV5-6	CASSLGSSGGWETQYF	TGTGCCAGCAGCTTGGGTTCAAGCGGGGGCTGGGAGACCCAGTACTTC
-	-	14	TRBJ2-7	TRBV19	CASSIGRRGYEQYF	TGTGCCAGTAGTATTGGTCGCAGGGGCTACGAGCAGTACTTC
-	-	14	TRBJ1-5	TRBV5-6	CASSLAAGYQPQHF	TGTGCCAGCAGCTTGGCGGCAGGGTATCAGCCCCAGCATTTT
-	TRBD1	14	TRBJ2-5	TRBV10-3	CAISDYRGLETQYF	TGTGCCATCAGTGACTACAGGGGTCTCGAGACCCAGTACTTC
-	-	14	TRBJ2-1	TRBV6-2/TRBV6-3	CASSYPSPYREQFF	TGTGCCAGCAGTTACCCGAGCCCATATCGTGAGCAGTTCTTC
-	TRBD2	15	TRBJ2-1	TRBV3-1/TRBV3-2	CASSRTSGSYNEQFF	TGTGCCAGCAGCCGGACTAGCGGATCGTACAATGAGCAGTTCTTC
-	TRBD2	15	TRBJ2-5	TRBV6-6	CASSSHPGTSETQYF	TGTGCCAGCAGTTCACACCCCGGGACTAGCGAGACCCAGTACTTC
many	TRBD2	16	TRBJ2-2	TRBV7-7	CASSLTGTSQAGELFF	TGTGCTAGCAGCTTAACCGGGACTAGCCAGGCCGGGGAGCTGTTTTTT
-	TRBD1	15	TRBJ2-7	TRBV16	CASSRDRQRSYEQYF	TGTGCCAGCAGCCGGGACAGGCAGCGATCCTACGAGCAGTACTTC
-	-	13	TRBJ1-5	TRBV6-5	CATSRGTNQPQHF	TGTGCCACCTCGCGGGGGACGAATCAGCCCCAGCATTTT
-	-	13	TRBJ1-4	TRBV15	CATSRVRERDPSF	TGTGCCACCAGCAGAGTGAGGGAGAGGGATCCCTCTTTT
few	-	16	TRBJ2-4	TRBV28	CASSLATGGAKNIQYF	TGTGCCAGCAGTTTAGCCACAGGTGGAGCCAAAAACATTCAGTACTTC
-	TRBD1	13	TRBJ2-5	TRBV6-5	CASSSTGQETQYF	TGTGCCAGCAGTTCGACAGGGCAAGAGACCCAGTACTTC
-	-	12	TRBJ1-2	TRBV6-6	CASSYSRSGYTF	TGTGCCAGCAGTTACTCGAGGAGCGGCTACACCTTC
-	TRBD1	14	TRBJ1-5	TRBV19	CASRDRFFRQPQHF	TGTGCCAGTAGGGACAGGTTTTTTAGACAGCCCCAGCATTTT
-	-	14	TRBJ2-1	TRBV4-2	CASSQDEGYNEQFF	TGTGCCAGCAGCCAAGATGAGGGCTACAATGAGCAGTTCTTC
-	-	13	TRBJ2-7	TRBV6-5	CASSRELIYEQYF	TGTGCCAGCAGTCGGGAGCTAATCTACGAGCAGTACTTC
-	TRBD2	16	TRBJ2-1	TRBV6-5	CASSSLAGGPSVEQFF	TGTGCCAGCAGTTCACTAGCGGGAGGCCCTTCAGTCGAGCAGTTCTTC
-	TRBD1	13	TRBJ1-2	TRBV14	CASSQRQGNGYTF	TGTGCCAGCAGCCAACGACAGGGGAATGGCTACACCTTC
-	TRBD2	13	TRBJ2-7	TRBV7-9	CASSSGLPYEQYF	TGTGCCAGCAGCTCGGGACTACCCTACGAGCAGTACTTC
-	-	17	TRBJ2-3	TRBV4-2	CASGSRERASSTDTQYF	TGTGCCAGCGGTTCAAGGGAGCGGGCCTCTAGCACAGATACGCAGTATTTT
-	TRBD1	15	TRBJ2-3	TRBV7-9	CASSWDRGSADTQYF	TGTGCCAGCAGCTGGGACAGGGGGAGTGCGGATACGCAGTATTTT
once	-	12	TRBJ2-7	TRBV7-9	CASSMGAYEQYF	TGTGCCAGCAGCATGGGGGCGTACGAGCAGTACTTC
-	TRBD1	15	TRBJ1-4	TRBV13	CASSSGQGANEKLFF	TGTGCCAGCAGCTCAGGACAGGGGGCGAATGAAAAACTGTTTTTT
-	-	10	TRBJ1-1	TRBV7-7	CASPLTEAFF	TGTGCTAGTCCGCTCACTGAAGCTTTCTTT
-	-	13	TRBJ2-3	TRBV18	CASSPGEGDTQYF	TGTGCCAGCTCACCGGGCGAGGGCGATACGCAGTATTTT